Each of the 27 T cell receptor beta chains below was sequenced from the same sample in a study of blood T cell repertoires in COVID-19. Clones were read by immunoSEQ multiplex PCR, and TCRdb kept only the in-frame ones, dropping some. The table records approximately 350,000 clones, roughly 90% of them present only once. What was sequenced was PBMCs or T cells enriched from blood (not recorded which). These receptors were taken from a woman in her 30s who had recovered from COVID-19.

The chain couples TRBV5-1 to TRBJ1-6; 8 bases agree with TRBD1. Looked up from germline, CDR1 is SGHRS and CDR2 is YFSETQ. CDR3 length: 14 residues. Losses at the gene ends were 4 bases for V and 7 bases for J; bases not matched to a gene: 4. The chain's CDR3 is CASSPGTGNSPLHF. CDR3 sequence (DNA): TGCGCCAGCAGCCCTGGGACAGGCAATTCACCCCTCCACTTT.

This chain uses TRBV14 with TRBJ1-2; D gene uncertain. The CDR3 runs to 15 residues. Germline CDR1 SGHDN, CDR2 FVKESK. The V gene lost 1 base and the J gene lost 4 bases, with 13 bases spanning the gap. The CDR3 nucleotides are TGTGCCAGCAGCCAAGCTTCCGAGGTTCCCTATGGCTACACCTTC. The encoded protein is CASSQASEVPYGYTF. The entire variable domain, with the rest obtained from reference TRBV14 and TRBJ1-2, is as follows: EAGVTQFPSHSVIEKGQTVTLRCDPISGHDNLYWYRRVMGKEIKFLLHFVKESKQDESGMPNNRFLAERTGGTYSTLKVQPAELEDSGVYFCASSQASEVPYGYTFGSGTRLTVV.

The CDR3 DNA is TGTGCCAGCAGCCAAGCGGTAAGCTCCTACGAGCAGTACTTC. Its protein is CASSQAVSSYEQYF. The chain is built from TRBV3-1 (or the pseudogene TRBV3-2) and TRBJ2-7; no firm D call. Germline assignment: CDR1 LGHDT and CDR2 YNNKEL (reference sequence). Deletions cut 1 base from V and 0 bases from J, with 7 bases between. The CDR3 runs to 14 residues.

This clone was counted only a few times. The chain combines TRBV10-1 with TRBJ1-3; D is unclear. V was cut by 8 bases and J by 0 bases, with 5 bases left in between. Germline V gene lookup returns CDR1 WNHNN and CDR2 SYGVQD (reference sequence). The length of the CDR3 is 12 residues. The CDR3 reads CASELSGNTIYF. The CDR3 DNA is TGCGCCAGCGAGCTCTCTGGAAACACCATATATTTT.

This clone has only a few counts. This chain connects TRBV5-4 to TRBJ2-2; 11 nucleotides match TRBD2. The CDR3 totals 16 residues. J lost 4 bases, V lost 4 bases, and 6 bases had no gene match. CDR1 is SGHNT, CDR2 YYREEE, per germline (reference sequence). As DNA, the CDR3 is TGTGCCAGCAGCCCGGGGGGACTAGCGGCCACCGGGGAGCTGTTTTTT. This encodes CASSPGGLAATGELFF.

The chain uses TRBV7-9 and TRBJ1-1, with a weak D call TRBD1 (5 bases). CDR1 and CDR2 (germline): SEHNR, FQNEAQ (reference sequence). Deletions cut 5 bases from V and 4 bases from J, with 8 bases between. The CDR3 extends over 12 amino acids. The CDR3 is CASSRRATEAFF. DNA of the CDR3: TGTGCCAGCAGCCGCAGGGCCACTGAAGCTTTCTTT.

The chain couples TRBV19 to TRBJ2-5; perhaps TRBD1 as D (6 bases). Trimming pared 7 bases from V and 4 bases from J, leaving 13 bases between. The CDR3 consists of 13 residues. Germline CDR1 is LNHDA and CDR2 is SQIVND (reference sequence). CDR3 nucleotide sequence: TGTGCCAGTACCACAACAGGGAGAGAGACCCAGTACTTC. Encoded protein: CASTTTGRETQYF.

This chain uses TRBV27 with TRBJ2-7, with 11 bases aligning to TRBD2. CDR1 MNHEY and CDR2 SMNVEV come from the germline V gene (reference sequence). The trim removed 2 bases at V and 4 bases at J, leaving 16 bases unmatched. The CDR3 sequence is 19 residues long. The CDR3 DNA sequence: TGTGCCAGCAGTTTACGGGGAGGGCTAGCGGGAGGCCTGTATTACGAGCAGTACTTC. Translating gives CASSLRGGLAGGLYYEQYF.

The chain is built from TRBV5-1 and TRBJ1-2, with D unclear. The germline CDR1 and CDR2 sequences are SGHRS and YFSETQ. The V end was cut by 2 bases, the J end by 2 bases, with 4 bases between. CDR3 size: 12 residues. CDR3 region: CASSFKNYGYTF. The CDR3 DNA is TGCGCCAGCAGCTTCAAAAACTATGGCTACACCTTC.

The chain is built from TRBV5-1 and TRBJ1-1; TRBD1 aligns across 7 bases. V gave up 6 bases and J gave up 0 bases; unmatched junction bases: 8. Germline CDR1 is SGHRS and CDR2 is YFSETQ. The CDR3 length is 15 residues. Here the CDR3 DNA reads TGCGCCAGCATTGGGACAGCTGGCGTGAACACTGAAGCTTTCTTT. Protein product: CASIGTAGVNTEAFF.

The chain links TRBV6-4 to TRBJ1-1; 9 bases agree with TRBD1. The CDR3 is made up of 13 amino acids. V was clipped by 10 bases and J by 5 bases; unmatched bases: 8. CDR1 and CDR2 (germline): MRHNA, SNTAGT. The CDR3 loop is CATQIQGATEAFF. In nucleotides, the CDR3 is TGTGCCACCCAGATACAGGGGGCTACTGAAGCTTTCTTT.

The rearrangement joins TRBV4-1 to TRBJ1-4, with TRBD1 matching over 9 bases. Trimming at V came to 5 bases and at J to 0 bases, leaving 10 bases not matched to a gene. The germline V gene has CDR1 MGHRA and CDR2 YSYEKL. This CDR3 is built from 18 residues. The DNA for the CDR3 is TGCGCCAGCAGCTCCCAACAGGGGGCTGCGACAACTAATGAAAAACTGTTTTTT. It codes for CASSSQQGAATTNEKLFF.

This clone has more than one count but fewer than ten. This chain uses TRBV6-5 with TRBJ1-1; D is possibly TRBD1 (5 bases). The CDR3 is 15 residues long. From germline, CDR1 is MNHEY and CDR2 SVGAGI. V lost 10 bases and J lost 5, with 23 bases in between. The CDR3 DNA is TGTGCCACCAACCGTGGGGTGTCAGGGAGGACTGAAGCTTTCTTT. The encoded protein is CATNRGVSGRTEAFF.

V usage is TRBV4-1 and J usage is TRBJ1-5, with a possible D match to TRBD1 (6 bases). The CDR3 is made up of 15 amino acids. V was pared by 3 bases and J by 4 bases, with 13 bases between. Germline loops: CDR1 MGHRA, CDR2 YSYEKL. CDR3 protein: CASSHAGTMNQPQHF. The CDR3 nucleotides read TGCGCCAGCAGCCACGCCGGGACAATGAATCAGCCCCAGCATTTT.

In this sample, this clone turned up once. This rearrangement joins TRBV19 to TRBJ1-1; 7 nucleotides agree with TRBD1. V shed 0 bases, J shed 5 bases, and the junction held 9 bases outside the gene matches. Germline-derived CDR1 and CDR2 are LNHDA and SQIVND (reference sequence). This CDR3 is 16 amino acids long. CDR3 amino acids: CASSIDRYRGQTEAFF. CDR3 coding DNA: TGTGCCAGTAGTATAGATCGTTATAGGGGGCAAACTGAAGCTTTCTTT.

J is TRBJ2-7 and V is TRBV6-5, with TRBD1 as a possible D gene (6 bases). The CDR3 has 15 amino acids. Germline assignment: CDR1 MNHEY and CDR2 SVGAGI. Trimming shortened V by 7 bases and J by 0 bases, and 16 bases separated the two germline ends. This CDR3 is CASKGGPPSSYEQYF. In DNA, the CDR3 is TGTGCCAGCAAAGGGGGTCCTCCTAGCTCCTACGAGCAGTACTTC.

The V call is TRBV7-3, the J call TRBJ2-1, with 7 bases fitting TRBD1. With V trimmed by 4 bases and J by 10 bases, 7 bases remained unmatched. In germline, CDR1 is SGHTA, CDR2 FQGTGA. The CDR3 length is 13 residues. The CDR3 spells CASSSTGEREQFF. CDR3 DNA: TGTGCCAGCAGCTCTACAGGGGAAAGAGAGCAGTTCTTC. The complete variable domain, with remaining parts taken from reference TRBV7-3 and TRBJ2-1, reads GAGVSQTPSNKVTEKGKYVELRCDPISGHTALYWYRQSLGQGPEFLIYFQGTGAADDSGLPNDRFFAVRPEGSVSTLKIQRTERGDSAVYLCASSSTGEREQFFGPGTRLTVL.

The chain couples TRBV16 to TRBJ1-2; D unclear. The CDR3 is 12 amino acids. Trimming took 2 bases from V and 7 from J, leaving 8 bases between them. Germline lookup yields CDR1 KGHSY and CDR2 FQNENV. CDR3 region: CASSQVGVGYTF. CDR3 bases: TGTGCCAGCAGCCAAGTTGGAGTTGGCTACACCTTC.

The chain is built from TRBV2 and TRBJ2-1, with TRBD1 matching 7 bases. CDR3 size: 12 residues. J gave up 10 bases and V 3 bases, and 3 bases lay outside the gene matches. Per germline, CDR1 SNHLY and CDR2 FYNNEI. CDR3 coding DNA: TGTGCCAGCAGTGACAGGGGGACCGAGCAGTTCTTC. Its translation: CASSDRGTEQFF.

This clone showed up just once. The CDR3 loop is CATSRVLTQGGNEQFF. The DNA for the CDR3 is TGTGCCACCAGCAGAGTTTTGACCCAAGGGGGCAATGAGCAGTTCTTC. V gene TRBV15 combines with J gene TRBJ2-1, with D maybe TRBD1 (6 bases). There are 16 residues in the CDR3. The V end lost 1 base, the J end lost 6 bases, and 16 bases lay between the germline ends. Germline values: CDR1 LNHNV, CDR2 YYDKDF (reference sequence).

The sample holds a few counts of this clone. The chain is built from TRBV6-4 and TRBJ2-1, with D perhaps TRBD2 (6 bases). The CDR3 has 14 residues. Trimming left V 2 bases short and J 4 bases short, with 9 bases between. Looked up from germline, CDR1 is MRHNA and CDR2 is SNTAGT. In DNA, the CDR3 is TGTGCCAGCAGTGACGGGGGGATTTACAATGAGCAGTTCTTC. It specifies CASSDGGIYNEQFF.

This clone was seen a single time. This chain links TRBV18 with TRBJ1-2; D is unresolved. There are 13 residues in the CDR3. Germline CDR1 is KGHSH and CDR2 is LQKENI. Trimming took 2 bases from V and 8 from J, leaving 12 bases between them. For the CDR3, the DNA is TGTGCCAGCTCACCAGTTCCGGAGAGCGGCTACACCTTC. Amino acids: CASSPVPESGYTF.

The V gene is TRBV5-1, the J gene TRBJ2-7, with 8 bases matching TRBD2. With 1 base clipped from V and 3 bases from J, the junction kept 3 bases outside the gene matches. The CDR3 has 14 residues. Looked up from germline, CDR1 is SGHRS and CDR2 is YFSETQ. For the CDR3, the DNA is TGCGCCAGCAGCTTGAGTAGCGGGGTCTACGAGCAGTACTTC. Amino acids: CASSLSSGVYEQYF.

This clone has just one count. V gene TRBV6-5 combines with J gene TRBJ1-2; D remains unclear. CDR3 length equals 13 residues. Trimming took 8 bases from V and 8 from J, leaving 18 bases between them. Germline loops: CDR1 MNHEY, CDR2 SVGAGI. Written as DNA, the CDR3 is TGTGCCAGCCTGCCGAGCCGGTCGATAGGCTACACCTTC. Translation: CASLPSRSIGYTF.

This clone was seen just once. CDR3 in DNA: TGCAGCGTTGGGAATGTGGGAGGGGATCGGGCCACTGAAGCTTTCTTT. Its protein is CSVGNVGGDRATEAFF. The chain is built from TRBV29-1 and TRBJ1-1; possibly TRBD1 for D (5 bases). Between the trimmed V and J ends, which lost 4 bases and 4 bases, there was a span of 22 bases. The CDR3 covers 16 residues. Germline values: CDR1 SQVTM, CDR2 ANQGSEA.

The chain has TRBV15 and TRBJ2-5; TRBD1 matches at 9 bases. CDR1 is LNHNV, CDR2 YYDKDF, per germline (reference sequence). The V gene end was trimmed by 3 bases and the J gene end by 0 bases; junction bases not matched to a gene: 2. The CDR3 has 15 amino acids. The CDR3 protein is CATSRGQGNQETQYF. CDR3 coding DNA: TGTGCCACCAGCAGGGGACAGGGAAACCAAGAGACCCAGTACTTC.

CDR3 DNA sequence: TGTGCCAGCAGCTCGGACGGGGAATATGGCTACACCTTC. This translates into CASSSDGEYGYTF. The chain joins TRBV6-2 or TRBV6-3 to TRBJ1-2; D gene ambiguous. Germline CDR1 reads MNHEY; CDR2 reads SVGEGT. This CDR3 has 13 amino acids. V lost 6 bases and J lost 5, with 13 bases in between.